The TCR beta chain described here comes from a study of T cell repertoires in cytomegalovirus infection. Study-wide context: The authors used CMV epitopes that were HLA-C-restricted (recently identified) and HLA-B-restricted (well studied).

This clonotype was counted between two and nine times. Its antigen is currently unknown. The length of the CDR3 is 16 residues. V was pared by 1 base and J by 3 bases, with 5 bases of the junction left unmatched. From germline, CDR1 is SGHVS and CDR2 FNYEAQ. Each CDR3 protein gets one entry after TCRdb re-called the reads with MiXCR. The table has some 350,000 distinct CDR3 sequences, 25% to 35% seen once. Study-level findings and limits: Ex vivo responses were dominated by HLA-C-restricted CMV-specific TCR beta clonotypes.

The specimen comprised cultured PBMCs, sampled from culture after CMV antigen stimulation. The sequence derives from a human donor in good health (CMV status not recorded). Some clones in this sample may be carry-over from other donors' samples. The gene calls are TRBV7-6 and TRBJ2-3; TRBD2 matches 9 bases. In DNA, the CDR3 is TGTGCCAGCAGCTTAGGTAGCGGGAGAAGGACAGATACGCAGTATTTT. Amino acids: CASSLGSGRRTDTQYF.